The 9 T cell receptor beta chains presented below share a single source sample, sequenced in a study of shared clonotypes between healthy human individuals. It was CD45RO-negative cells, positively selected for CCR7, that made up naive CD8 cells, with terminally differentiated effector memory CD45RA+ cells excluded. Sequencing was performed with immunoSEQ multiplex PCR; in TCRdb, only in-frame clones are kept and a portion is missing. This table holds more than 2 million clones, just under 95% found once. Sequencing input: naive CD8+ T cells from PBMCs. The source is a man aged 18 to 35 in good health. Some clones in this sample may be carry-over from other donors' samples.

A single count supports this clone. The chain couples TRBV5-1 to TRBJ1-2; possible D gene TRBD1, 6 bases. With 4 bases removed from V and 6 bases from J, the gap between germline ends came to 13 bases. The CDR3 extends over 13 amino acids. Per germline, CDR1 SGHRS and CDR2 YFSETQ. The CDR3: CASSPWGGHGYTF. The CDR3 bases are TGCGCCAGCAGCCCGTGGGGGGGGCATGGCTACACCTTC.

The chain links TRBV9 to TRBJ2-3; a weak D match, TRBD2 (6 bases). In germline, CDR1 is SGDLS, CDR2 YYNGEE. This CDR3 contains 17 residues. V shed 0 bases and J shed 2 bases, with 16 bases lying between them. For the CDR3, the DNA is TGTGCCAGCAGCGTAGTGGGCTTCGGGAGCCCCACAGATACGCAGTATTTT. Protein: CASSVVGFGSPTDTQYF.

V and J are TRBV4-1 and TRBJ2-2, with 7 bases identical to TRBD1. CDR1 MGHRA and CDR2 YSYEKL come from the germline V gene. V gave up 2 bases and J gave up 5 bases; unmatched junction bases: 2. CDR3 length equals 14 residues. The CDR3: CASSQTQGTGELFF. CDR3 nucleotides: TGCGCCAGCAGCCAAACACAGGGGACCGGGGAGCTGTTTTTT.

This rearrangement joins TRBV9 to TRBJ1-2; 8 nucleotides agree with TRBD1. The germline V gene encodes CDR1 SGDLS and CDR2 YYNGEE. The CDR3 sequence is 15 residues long. The ends lost 3 bases at V and 8 bases at J; junction bases unmatched: 12. The CDR3 bases are TGTGCCAGCAGCGCGAGCGGGCAGGGGGCGCGGGGCTACACCTTC. It yields the protein CASSASGQGARGYTF. The full variable domain, rest sourced from reference TRBV9 and TRBJ1-2, is DSGVTQTPKHLITATGQRVTLRCSPRSGDLSVYWYQQSLDQGLQFLIQYYNGEERAKGNILERFSAQQFPDLHSELNLSSLELGDSALYFCASSASGQGARGYTFGSGTRLTVV.

The chain links TRBV6-5 to TRBJ2-3, with 13 nucleotides matching TRBD2. With 8 bases clipped from V and 10 bases from J, the junction kept 12 bases outside the gene matches. This CDR3 has 15 amino acids. Per germline, CDR1 MNHEY and CDR2 SVGAGI. CDR3: CASGGLAGVGWAQYF. CDR3 in DNA: TGTGCCAGCGGCGGACTAGCGGGAGTGGGATGGGCGCAGTATTTT.

This chain uses TRBV5-4 with TRBJ2-5, with D perhaps being TRBD1 or TRBD2 (5 bases each). V lost 10 bases and J lost 5, with 12 bases in between. Germline V gene lookup returns CDR1 SGHNT and CDR2 YYREEE (reference sequence). The CDR3 consists of 11 residues. The CDR3 spells CAFSEGETQYF. The DNA for the CDR3 is TGTGCCTTTTCTGAGGGGGAGACCCAGTACTTC.

The chain joins TRBV6-1 to TRBJ1-2; 10 bases align to TRBD1. Trimming cost V 4 bases and J 1 base; bases outside gene matches: 9. This CDR3 is built from 17 residues. The germline gives CDR1 MNHNS, CDR2 SASEGT. DNA for the CDR3: TGTGCCAGCAGTGGGCCGGGACAGGGGATACTTAACTATGGCTACACCTTC. This codes for CASSGPGQGILNYGYTF.

The CDR3 region has the DNA TGTGCCAGCAGCGTGGGATCCGACAGGGAAGAGACCCAGTACTTC. Residues: CASSVGSDREETQYF. The chain combines TRBV2 with TRBJ2-5; 7 bases match TRBD1. In germline, CDR1 is SNHLY, CDR2 FYNNEI. This CDR3 region has 15 residues. V was clipped by 6 bases and J by 3 bases; unmatched bases: 10.

The rearrangement joins TRBV6-5 to TRBJ2-3; 11 bases fit TRBD2. Trimming took 10 bases from V and 2 from J; bases not matched to a gene: 2. The CDR3 contains 13 residues. Germline-derived CDR1 and CDR2 are MNHEY and SVGAGI. CDR3 residues: CATGLAVTDTQYF. CDR3 sequence (DNA): TGTGCCACGGGACTAGCGGTCACAGATACGCAGTATTTT.